Below, one T cell receptor (beta chain) is given with its context. The antigen remains undetermined. This specimen comes from a study of T-cell reconstitution after alpha-beta-depleted transplantation in children. General study findings and limits: Surviving recipient cells, namely T cells and thymic progenitors, were the source of high day-60 TCRbeta diversity in some patients. One year post-transplant, T-cell counts and diversity were largely derived from T cells produced anew. Several hundred expanded graft clones reportedly were the source of alpha-beta T cells about two months after transplant.

Unique molecular identifiers tagged the TCRbeta library. MiXCR, run by TCRdb on the PCR reads, gives a single entry per CDR3 protein. The data show around 500,000 distinct CDR3 sequences, under 30% seen once. Looked up from germline, CDR1 is DFQATT and CDR2 is SNEGSKA (reference sequence). Trimming removed 2 bases from V and 3 bases from J, with 19 bases in between. The CDR3 has 16 amino acids. V is TRBV20-1 and J is TRBJ1-2, with D maybe TRBD1 (5 bases). The sample here was PBMCs, mostly from graft donor cells, taken 360 days after TCRalphabeta/CD19-depleted stem cell transplant. This sequence was found in a boy in the first two years of life who had a stem cell transplant for acute myeloid leukemia, so the T cells may come from the graft donor. The CDR3 region is CSARFRGALTYYGYTF. The CDR3 DNA follows: TGCAGTGCTAGATTCCGAGGGGCCCTAACCTACTATGGCTACACCTTC.